This T cell receptor (beta chain) was sequenced for a study of blood T cells in healthy people across ages. Study background: Template switching retrieved approximately one barcoded beta molecule for each two T cells. General study points: Per million T cells, the diversity of TCR beta decreased roughly linearly as age advanced. Investigators treated diversity estimates from one million T cells as underestimates.

This clonotype was counted a few times. Its matching antigen is unknown. One base away lies a much larger clone, so this may be a sequencing read error. Primed by a sample-barcoded 5' primer and a J-beta primer mix, a second PCR proceeded for roughly 6 to 12 cycles. A single record per CDR3 protein comes from TCRdb applying MiXCR to the 5' RACE reads. The table includes hundreds of thousands of distinct CDR3 sequences, less than 40% detected once. Healthy Russian Caucasian donors spanned ages roughly 6 to 90 years. This CDR3 spans 14 amino acids. Germline V CDR1 and CDR2: LGHNA, YSLEER. Trimming left V 1 base short and J 13 bases short, with 17 bases between.

The J gene is TRBJ2-1, the V gene TRBV4-3; D gene ambiguous. The sequenced sample consisted of blood. The TCR sequence derives from a woman older than 75 in good health. Written as DNA, the CDR3 is TGCGCCAGCAGCCAAGGGGTGATGGTCGAGACCCAGTTCTTC. This gives the protein CASSQGVMVETQFF.